The 9 T cell receptor beta chains in this list originate from one sample, sequenced in a study of monozygotic twins with inflammatory bowel disease. TCRdb reanalyzed the 5' RACE reads, giving one entry per CDR3 protein sequence and no DNA. The specimen's table records approximately 160,000 distinct CDR3 sequences. The sample comprised blood. These receptor sequences come from a human donor with ulcerative colitis or Crohn's disease, or a healthy co-twin of an affected twin (not recorded which).

The chain couples TRBV7-9 to TRBJ1-6. This CDR3 has 16 residues. Germline V lookup: CDR1 SEHNR, CDR2 FQNEAQ (reference sequence). This CDR3 reads CASSFDRSSYNSPLHF.

The CDR3 sequence: CAISEPGQGGGGYTF. The chain carries TRBV10-3 and TRBJ1-2; TCRdb reports TRBD1, a call that lacks DNA to check it against. The CDR3 has 15 residues. Germline-derived CDR1 and CDR2 are ENHRY and SYGVKD.

The rearrangement uses TRBV29-1 and TRBJ2-5; TCRdb names TRBD2, which stays unverified in the absence of DNA. Germline V gene lookup returns CDR1 SQVTM and CDR2 ANQGSEA. The CDR3 spans 13 residues. The CDR3 protein is CSVATPGRETQYF.

The rearrangement links TRBV9 to TRBJ1-6. Germline V gives CDR1 SGDLS, CDR2 YYNGEE. The CDR3 spans 15 residues. Here the CDR3 reads CASSVDPVVDSPLHF.

The chain couples TRBV20-1 to TRBJ2-3; TCRdb returns TRBD1, unconfirmable since there is no DNA. Germline V lookup: CDR1 DFQATT, CDR2 SNEGSKA (reference sequence). The CDR3 spans 11 residues. Here the CDR3 reads CSARVGGTQYF.

V and J are TRBV7-6 and TRBJ2-7; the TCRdb call, TRBD1, lacks DNA for checking. The germline CDR1 and CDR2 sequences are SGHVS and FNYEAQ. The CDR3 consists of 16 residues. This chain's CDR3 is CASSLPSGTGTLFEYF.

The chain recombines TRBV7-9 with TRBJ2-3; TCRdb's D call of TRBD1 is untestable without DNA. Germline V gives CDR1 SEHNR, CDR2 FQNEAQ (reference sequence). The CDR3 runs to 17 residues. This chain's CDR3 is CASSRRTPTGGTDTQYF. Full variable domain (remainder filled in from reference TRBV7-9 and TRBJ2-3): DTGVSQNPRHKITKRGQNVTFRCDPISEHNRLYWYRQTLGQGPEFLTYFQNEAQLEKSRLLSDRFSAERPKGSFSTLEIQRTEQGDSAMYLCASSRRTPTGGTDTQYFGPGTRLTVL.

The V and J genes are TRBV20-1 and TRBJ1-1; the D gene TCRdb calls, TRBD1, cannot be checked with no DNA. CDR3 size: 15 residues. Germline V CDR1 and CDR2: DFQATT, SNEGSKA (reference sequence). The CDR3 reads CSADDREAANTEAFF.

V and J are TRBV5-1 and TRBJ1-2; there is no DNA to check the TCRdb D call of TRBD1. The CDR3 has 14 amino acids. Germline V gene lookup returns CDR1 SGHRS and CDR2 YFSETQ. CDR3 amino acids: CASTYDRSYYGYTF.